This TCR beta chain was documented in a study of T cells in Graves' hyperthyroidism and ophthalmopathy. The investigators amplified TCR beta CDR3 regions from RNA transcripts. First-round RT-PCR with HTBI primers amplified the TCR CDR3 region. A single record per CDR3 protein comes from TCRdb applying MiXCR to the multiplex PCR reads. The sample shows roughly 500,000 distinct CDR3 sequences, 24% of them seen only once. CDR3 size: 13 residues. Trimming took 6 bases from V and 5 from J; bases not matched to a gene: 4. CDR1 is MNHEY, CDR2 SVGEGT, per germline. Ophthalmopathy cases met thresholds of Clinical Activity Score at least 3, NOSPECS grade at least 4 and duration under 3 months.

The chain links TRBV6-2 or TRBV6-3 to TRBJ1-5; 7 bases fit TRBD1. Specimen: blood. The source of this sequence is a woman between 25 and 40 years old with Graves' ophthalmopathy. The CDR3 DNA reads as TGTGCCAGCAGACAGGGGTTGGATCAGCCCCAGCATTTT. The encoded protein is CASRQGLDQPQHF.